Below, 29 T cell receptor beta chains from the same sample are listed, as sequenced in a study of technical replicates of blood from several donors. Here immunoSEQ multiplex PCR was the method, and the copy in TCRdb shows in-frame clones only, minus some. The profile shows 75,000 to 90,000 clones, 90% to 95% of them singletons. The source material was T cells isolated from PBMCs. The receptors were gathered from a human donor in good health.

This chain uses TRBV21-1 with TRBJ2-7; the table's D call TRBD2 went unverified against the DNA. TRBV21-1 is a known pseudogene. This CDR3 is 18 amino acids long. Here the CDR3 DNA reads TGTGCCAGCAGCAAAGCGACAAGTCCTAGCGGAAGCTCCTACGAGCAGTACTTC. Residues: CASSKATSPSGSSYEQYF.

The chain couples TRBV7-9 to TRBJ2-5; D ambiguous. V was clipped by 4 bases and J by 3 bases, with 3 bases between them. CDR1 and CDR2 from the germline V gene are SEHNR and FQNEAQ (reference sequence). The CDR3 is 11 residues long. In DNA, the CDR3 is TGTGCCAGCAGCTACAAAGAGACCCAGTACTTC. Its translation: CASSYKETQYF.

The gene calls are TRBV27 and TRBJ1-4; TRBD1 aligns across 8 bases. This CDR3 comprises 15 residues. Germline lookup yields CDR1 MNHEY and CDR2 SMNVEV (reference sequence). The J segment lost 7 bases and the V segment lost 6 bases, leaving 10 bases of the junction unmatched. Here the CDR3 DNA reads TGTGCCAGCAGCATTACCGGGACAGGCAGTGAAAAACTGTTTTTT. Translation: CASSITGTGSEKLFF.

V gene TRBV28 combines with J gene TRBJ2-2, with TRBD2 identical over 8 bases. The CDR3 contains 17 residues. V was clipped by 7 bases and J by 6 bases; unmatched bases: 16. Germline assignment: CDR1 MDHEN and CDR2 SYDVKM. CDR3 nucleotide sequence: TGTGCCAGCATAAGGGTAGCGGGAAACCCAGGCGCCGGGGAGCTGTTTTTT. Amino acids: CASIRVAGNPGAGELFF.

Only one count was recorded for this clone. The J gene is TRBJ2-6, the V gene TRBV6-1, with D perhaps matching TRBD2 (6 bases). CDR1 and CDR2 from the germline V gene are MNHNS and SASEGT. The V gene lost 1 base and the J gene lost 1 base, with 11 bases spanning the gap. The CDR3 is 17 amino acids. In nucleotides, the CDR3 is TGTGCCAGCAGTGAAGGGGTAGCGGTATCTGGGGCCAACGTCCTGACTTTC. Translated, it gives CASSEGVAVSGANVLTF.

The chain links TRBV6-5 to TRBJ1-1; 9 nucleotides agree with TRBD1. Germline V gene data show CDR1 as MNHEY and CDR2 as SVGAGI. Trimming took 2 bases from V and 12 from J; bases not matched to a gene: 13. The CDR3 totals 15 residues. CDR3: CASSYTGTGITSTFF. CDR3 coding DNA: TGTGCCAGCAGTTACACCGGGACAGGGATCACCTCAACTTTCTTT.

J is TRBJ2-1 and V is TRBV19, with 10 bases matching TRBD2. Trimming at V came to 3 bases and at J to 3 bases, leaving 2 bases not matched to a gene. Germline V gene data show CDR1 as LNHDA and CDR2 as SQIVND (reference sequence). The CDR3 loop spans 15 amino acids. CDR3 in amino acids: CASSMLAGVYNEQFF. DNA of the CDR3: TGTGCCAGTAGTATGCTAGCGGGAGTCTACAATGAGCAGTTCTTC.

The gene calls are TRBV7-9 and TRBJ1-2; TRBD1 aligns across 10 bases. The length of the CDR3 is 17 residues. Germline V gene lookup returns CDR1 SEHNR and CDR2 FQNEAQ (reference sequence). J gave up 8 bases and V 4 bases, and 16 bases lay outside the gene matches. CDR3 sequence (DNA): TGTGCCAGCAGCTCTCTACGAAACCTGACAGGGGGCAAAGGCTACACCTTC. Translated, it gives CASSSLRNLTGGKGYTF.

The genes are TRBV7-3 and TRBJ2-7; TRBD1 agrees at 9 bases. Germline V gives CDR1 SGHTA, CDR2 FQGTGA. With V trimmed by 5 bases and J by 3 bases, 8 bases remained unmatched. This CDR3 comprises 15 residues. The CDR3 here is CASSADRGWGYEQYF. The CDR3 DNA reads as TGTGCCAGCAGCGCCGACAGGGGGTGGGGCTACGAGCAGTACTTC.

The rearrangement links TRBV5-1 to TRBJ2-5, with a possible D match to TRBD1 (7 bases). The germline V and J ends were trimmed by 3 bases and 5 bases, with 14 bases remaining between them. From germline, CDR1 is SGHRS and CDR2 YFSETQ. This CDR3 region has 14 residues. CDR3 bases: TGCGCCAGCAGCTACAGGGGAGGTGGGGAGACCCAGTACTTC. Translating it yields CASSYRGGGETQYF.

This clone was counted once. The chain couples TRBV6-5 to TRBJ1-2, with 7 bases that match TRBD1. Germline values: CDR1 MNHEY, CDR2 SVGAGI. The CDR3 runs to 13 residues. V trimming: 6 bases; J trimming: 6 bases; junction bases outside the gene matches: 7. The CDR3 DNA sequence: TGTGCCAGCAGCCTGTCCGGGACAGATGGCTACACCTTC. Amino acids: CASSLSGTDGYTF.

The rearrangement uses TRBV12-5 and TRBJ1-4; 7 bases match TRBD1. CDR1 and CDR2 (germline): LGHNT, FRNRAP. This CDR3 has 20 amino acids. V shed 3 bases and J 3 bases; nucleotides not matched to a gene: 19. CDR3 coding DNA: TGTGCTAGTGGTTTAAGTTCAAAAACAGGGGATCAAATTTCTAATGAAAAACTGTTTTTT. Translated, it gives CASGLSSKTGDQISNEKLFF.

This clone was observed a few times. Other nucleotide sequences in the sample specify the same CDR3. This sequence joins TRBV19 and TRBJ1-1; D gene uncertain. This CDR3 has 13 residues. Germline V CDR1 and CDR2: LNHDA, SQIVND (reference sequence). The V end was cut by 6 bases, the J end by 2 bases, with 10 bases between. CDR3 DNA sequence: TGTGCCAGTAGGCGGGGAGAAAACACTGAAGCTTTCTTT. Its protein product is CASRRGENTEAFF.

This clone was recorded once. V and J are TRBV7-9 and TRBJ2-3; 8 bases fit TRBD2. V lost 8 bases, J lost 2 bases, and 3 bases stayed unmatched. This CDR3 is 13 amino acids long. Germline CDR1 and CDR2: SEHNR and FQNEAQ (reference sequence). CDR3 in amino acids: CASREGNTDTQYF. DNA of the CDR3: TGTGCCAGCCGGGAGGGCAACACAGATACGCAGTATTTT.

The chain uses TRBV28 and TRBJ1-5; the D gene is possibly TRBD1 (6 bases). This CDR3 has 15 residues. Germline lookup yields CDR1 MDHEN and CDR2 SYDVKM. With 7 bases removed from V and 4 bases from J, the gap between germline ends came to 17 bases. CDR3 nucleotides: TGTGCCAGCAAGGTATTTCGGGGGGCGAATCAGCCCCAGCATTTT. Its protein product is CASKVFRGANQPQHF.

The chain carries TRBV5-1 and TRBJ2-6; possible D gene TRBD1, 6 bases. This CDR3 has 16 residues. The germline V gene has CDR1 SGHRS and CDR2 YFSETQ. Trimming pared 2 bases from V and 2 bases from J, leaving 11 bases between. CDR3 sequence (DNA): TGCGCCAGCAGCTTAAGACAGGCCCCTGGGGCCAACGTCCTGACTTTC. It specifies CASSLRQAPGANVLTF.

The chain links TRBV15 to TRBJ1-1; D is undetermined. CDR3 length: 15 amino acids. V dropped 3 bases and J dropped 4 bases, with 15 bases sitting between them. Germline V CDR1 and CDR2: LNHNV, YYDKDF (reference sequence). This chain's CDR3 is CATSSNRGVATEAFF. The CDR3 DNA reads as TGTGCCACCAGCAGTAATCGGGGAGTGGCCACTGAAGCTTTCTTT.

The V call is TRBV6-5, the J call TRBJ2-7, with a weak D call TRBD1 (6 bases). Per germline, CDR1 MNHEY and CDR2 SVGAGI. V was cut by 5 bases and J by 5 bases, with 16 bases left in between. The CDR3 covers 14 residues. The CDR3 DNA follows: TGTGCCAGCAGTCGCTCAGGGGTTTCCAACGAGCAGTACTTC. Translation gives CASSRSGVSNEQYF.

The chain combines TRBV5-1 with TRBJ2-3; no clear D. Looked up from germline, CDR1 is SGHRS and CDR2 is YFSETQ. There are 15 residues in the CDR3. The V end lost 0 bases, the J end lost 0 bases, and 8 bases lay between the germline ends. In DNA, the CDR3 is TGCGCCAGCAGCTTGGATAGATATAGCACAGATACGCAGTATTTT. Translating it yields CASSLDRYSTDTQYF. The full variable domain, completed using reference TRBV5-1 and TRBJ2-3, is KAGVTQTPRYLIKTRGQQVTLSCSPISGHRSVSWYQQTPGQGLQFLFEYFSETQRNKGNFPGRFSGRQFSNSRSEMNVSTLELGDSALYLCASSLDRYSTDTQYFGPGTRLTVL.

The chain has TRBV19 and TRBJ1-5; 11 nucleotides line up with TRBD1. The CDR3 spans 16 residues. In germline, CDR1 is LNHDA, CDR2 SQIVND (reference sequence). V was clipped by 5 bases and J by 6 bases; unmatched bases: 9. The CDR3 spells CASSPRDRGLGQPQHF. CDR3 coding DNA: TGTGCCAGTAGTCCCAGGGACAGGGGGTTAGGTCAGCCCCAGCATTTT.

The genes are TRBV28 and TRBJ2-5, with 7 bases fitting TRBD1. V lost 4 bases to trimming and J lost 1 base; unmatched junction nucleotides: 6. Germline V lookup: CDR1 MDHEN, CDR2 SYDVKM. The CDR3 consists of 15 residues. The CDR3 nucleotides are TGTGCCAGCAGTTCAACGGGACAGTCCCAAGAGACCCAGTACTTC. It specifies CASSSTGQSQETQYF.

The chain couples TRBV5-1 to TRBJ2-1; D is possibly TRBD2 (5 bases). With 2 bases removed from V and 2 bases from J, the gap between germline ends came to 11 bases. This CDR3 is 15 amino acids long. CDR1 and CDR2 from the germline V gene are SGHRS and YFSETQ. The DNA of the CDR3 is TGCGCCAGCAGCTTTAGCCCGGGAACCTACAATGAGCAGTTCTTC. This sequence encodes CASSFSPGTYNEQFF.

This chain links TRBV28 with TRBJ2-5; TRBD1 matches 7 bases. Germline CDR1 MDHEN, CDR2 SYDVKM. This CDR3 region has 14 residues. V lost 5 bases, J lost 4 bases, and 7 bases stayed unmatched. As DNA, the CDR3 is TGTGCCAGCAGTAAGGACAGGTTGGGAGAGACCCAGTACTTC. Translated: CASSKDRLGETQYF.

This clone was seen a handful of times. This chain links TRBV2 with TRBJ2-3, with TRBD2 matching over 9 bases. After removal of 4 bases from V and 5 bases from J, the junction contained 7 bases not matched to a gene. This CDR3 is built from 15 residues. Germline CDR1 reads SNHLY; CDR2 reads FYNNEI. CDR3 residues: CASSGGGANGDTQYF. The DNA for the CDR3 is TGTGCCAGCAGTGGCGGGGGGGCCAATGGAGATACGCAGTATTTT. Combining the CDR3 with reference TRBV2 and TRBJ2-3 gives the whole variable domain EPEVTQTPSHQVTQMGQEVILRCVPISNHLYFYWYRQILGQKVEFLVSFYNNEISEKSEIFDDQFSVERPDGSNFTLKIRSTKLEDSAMYFCASSGGGANGDTQYFGPGTRLTVL.

The chain combines TRBV19 with TRBJ2-1; 11 bases fit TRBD2. The CDR3 length is 15 residues. V lost 2 bases, J lost 9 bases, and 6 bases stayed unmatched. Per the germline V gene, CDR1 is LNHDA and CDR2 is SQIVND (reference sequence). The CDR3 protein is CASSIRLAGGSEQFF. CDR3 nucleotides: TGTGCCAGTAGTATAAGGCTAGCGGGAGGAAGTGAGCAGTTCTTC. Full variable domain (outside the CDR3, taken from reference TRBV19 and TRBJ2-1): DGGITQSPKYLFRKEGQNVTLSCEQNLNHDAMYWYRQDPGQGLRLIYYSQIVNDFQKGDIAEGYSVSREKKESFPLTVTSAQKNPTAFYLCASSIRLAGGSEQFFGPGTRLTVL.

This clone was seen only once. The chain couples TRBV27 to TRBJ2-7; TRBD1 might be the D (5 bases). Germline CDR1 MNHEY, CDR2 SMNVEV (reference sequence). The CDR3 consists of 15 residues. Trimming removed 6 bases at V and 3 bases at J, with 18 bases between. The CDR3 reads CASSFLGLSYYEQYF. For the CDR3, the DNA is TGTGCCAGCAGCTTCTTGGGGCTATCCTACTACGAGCAGTACTTC.

The chain uses TRBV6-1 and TRBJ2-1; TRBD2 matches at 10 bases. V lost 3 bases and J lost 10; bases outside the gene matches: 18. Per germline, CDR1 MNHNS and CDR2 SASEGT. The CDR3 contains 18 residues. As DNA, the CDR3 is TGTGCCAGCAGTGACCCAGGAAAAACCAGCGGGAGGGCGCGCGAGCAGTTCTTC. Protein: CASSDPGKTSGRAREQFF.

The V gene is TRBV9, the J gene TRBJ1-2; a weak D match, TRBD1 (6 bases). V dropped 4 bases and J dropped 4 bases, with 11 bases sitting between them. There are 13 residues in the CDR3. In germline, CDR1 is SGDLS, CDR2 YYNGEE. CDR3 sequence reads: CASSHTGSYGYTF. The CDR3 DNA reads as TGTGCCAGCAGCCATACAGGGTCCTATGGCTACACCTTC.

In this sample, this clone turned up once. The CDR3 reads CASSPFREKQGRGGYTF. CDR3 DNA: TGTGCCAGCTCACCCTTCAGAGAAAAACAGGGCCGGGGAGGCTACACCTTC. The chain combines TRBV18 with TRBJ1-2; D possibly corresponds to TRBD1 (6 bases). Trimming pared 3 bases from V and 8 bases from J, leaving 25 bases between. The V gene's germline CDR1 is KGHSH and CDR2 LQKENI. The CDR3 spans 17 residues.